Listed below are T cell receptor beta chains from one sample, sequenced in a study of blood T cells in healthy people across ages. TCRdb itself ran the 5' RACE reads through MiXCR, one entry per CDR3 protein. The repertoire consists of 650,000 to 700,000 distinct CDR3 sequences, with about 50% occurring once and the leading ten covering approximately 13%. Sequenced sample: blood. The receptors were sampled from a woman older than 75 in good health. Both conserved end residues are part of each CDR3. The order of the fields is D gene, V gene, J gene, clone size, CDR3 DNA, CDR3 protein. A D gene is named only where the DNA matches it firmly. Rows may omit the clone size; those that give it use once, few, many or a size class.

d_gene: TRBD1
v_gene: TRBV3-1
j_gene: TRBJ1-3
abundance: once
CDR3nt: TGTGCCAGCAGCCATCGACAGGGGAGCTCTGGAAACACCATATATTTT
CDR3aa: CASSHRQGSSGNTIYF

d_gene: NA
v_gene: TRBV20-1
j_gene: TRBJ1-1
abundance: NA
CDR3nt: TGCAGTGCCACGCCCCCACAGGACACTGAAGCTTTCTTT
CDR3aa: CSATPPQDTEAFF

d_gene: NA
v_gene: TRBV14
j_gene: TRBJ2-5
abundance: few
CDR3nt: TGTGCCAGCAGCCAGATGACAGCTCTCCAAGAGACCCAGTACTTC
CDR3aa: CASSQMTALQETQYF

d_gene: NA
v_gene: TRBV6-1
j_gene: TRBJ2-1
abundance: NA
CDR3nt: TGTGCCAGCAGTGAAGTTCTTAGGCTCGAGCAGTTCTTC
CDR3aa: CASSEVLRLEQFF

d_gene: NA
v_gene: TRBV20-1
j_gene: TRBJ1-1
abundance: NA
CDR3nt: TGCAGTGCTCTGGGGGGGGGATTGAACACTGAAGCTTTCTTT
CDR3aa: CSALGGGLNTEAFF

d_gene: NA
v_gene: TRBV6-6
j_gene: TRBJ2-1
abundance: NA
CDR3nt: TGTGCCAGCAGGTGGGGACCGACTAGTGGGAACAATGAGCAGTTCTTC
CDR3aa: CASRWGPTSGNNEQFF

d_gene: TRBD1
v_gene: TRBV10-3
j_gene: TRBJ2-6
abundance: few
CDR3nt: TGTGCCATCAGCCCGACAGGGCCTGGGGCCAACGTCCTGACTTTC
CDR3aa: CAISPTGPGANVLTF

d_gene: NA
v_gene: TRBV12-3/TRBV12-4
j_gene: TRBJ2-4
abundance: many
CDR3nt: TGTGCCAGCATGGAGGGTGTTGGGGAGCAGTACTTC
CDR3aa: CASMEGVGEQYF

d_gene: TRBD2
v_gene: TRBV18
j_gene: TRBJ2-1
abundance: many
CDR3nt: TGTGCCAGCTCACTAGCGGGAGGTGAGGATGAGCAGTTCTTC
CDR3aa: CASSLAGGEDEQFF

d_gene: NA
v_gene: TRBV2
j_gene: TRBJ2-5
abundance: many
CDR3nt: TGTGCCAGCACCTCCGGGGCCCTTAACACCCAGTACTTC
CDR3aa: CASTSGALNTQYF

d_gene: NA
v_gene: TRBV5-1
j_gene: TRBJ2-1
abundance: NA
CDR3nt: TGCGCCAGCAGCTTGGAGATAGCGAACTACAATGAGCAGTTCTTC
CDR3aa: CASSLEIANYNEQFF

d_gene: NA
v_gene: TRBV20-1
j_gene: TRBJ1-1
abundance: NA
CDR3nt: TGCAGTGCTTACTACCGGGGTTTTAACACTGAAGCTTTCTTT
CDR3aa: CSAYYRGFNTEAFF

d_gene: TRBD2
v_gene: TRBV9
j_gene: TRBJ2-7
abundance: NA
CDR3nt: TGTGCCAGCAGCGTAGCTGGGACTAGCGGGGGCATTAGCTCCTACAATGAGCAGTACTTC
CDR3aa: CASSVAGTSGGISSYNEQYF

d_gene: TRBD1
v_gene: TRBV28
j_gene: TRBJ1-6
abundance: NA
CDR3nt: TGTGCCAGCTCCGTGAGGACAGGGGGAGGTTCACCCCTCCACTTT
CDR3aa: CASSVRTGGGSPLHF

d_gene: TRBD2
v_gene: TRBV2
j_gene: TRBJ2-2
abundance: NA
CDR3nt: TGTGCCAGCAGTGGTCCTAGCGGGGGGCGCGGGGAGCTGTTTTTT
CDR3aa: CASSGPSGGRGELFF

d_gene: NA
v_gene: TRBV29-1
j_gene: TRBJ2-5
abundance: NA
CDR3nt: TGCAGCGTTGAAGATCTGGGCTTTCCAGAGACCCAGTACTTC
CDR3aa: CSVEDLGFPETQYF

d_gene: NA
v_gene: TRBV29-1
j_gene: TRBJ2-7
abundance: NA
CDR3nt: TGCAGCGTTGGGGCAGGGGGGTCCTACGAGCAGTACTTC
CDR3aa: CSVGAGGSYEQYF

d_gene: NA
v_gene: TRBV2
j_gene: TRBJ2-5
abundance: NA
CDR3nt: TGTGCCAGCAGTCCCTCGCAGACCCAGTACTTC
CDR3aa: CASSPSQTQYF

d_gene: NA
v_gene: TRBV20-1
j_gene: TRBJ2-3
abundance: once
CDR3nt: TGCAGTGCCATCTCCGATACGCAGTATTTT
CDR3aa: CSAISDTQYF

d_gene: TRBD1
v_gene: TRBV5-1
j_gene: TRBJ2-5
abundance: NA
CDR3nt: TGCGCCAGCAGCTCCGGACAGGGGAGACAAGAGACCCAGTACTTC
CDR3aa: CASSSGQGRQETQYF

d_gene: NA
v_gene: TRBV4-2
j_gene: TRBJ1-1
abundance: NA
CDR3nt: TGTGCCAGCAGCCAACCAGTAAGCCTGGACACTGAAGCTTTCTTT
CDR3aa: CASSQPVSLDTEAFF

d_gene: NA
v_gene: TRBV20-1
j_gene: TRBJ2-2
abundance: NA
CDR3nt: TGCAGTGCTACAGGGGTGGCAAACACCGGGGAGCTGTTTTTT
CDR3aa: CSATGVANTGELFF

d_gene: TRBD2
v_gene: TRBV27
j_gene: TRBJ2-3
abundance: many
CDR3nt: TGTGCCAGCAGCCCGACTAGCGGGATGGCTACAGATACGCAGTATTTT
CDR3aa: CASSPTSGMATDTQYF

d_gene: NA
v_gene: TRBV29-1
j_gene: TRBJ2-3
abundance: NA
CDR3nt: TGCAGCGTTGAAGAGTCTAGAAGAGCCTTAGATACGCAGTATTTT
CDR3aa: CSVEESRRALDTQYF

d_gene: NA
v_gene: TRBV6-6
j_gene: TRBJ1-5
abundance: many
CDR3nt: TGTGCCAGCAGCCACTGGGACACTAGCAATCAGCCCCAGCATTTT
CDR3aa: CASSHWDTSNQPQHF

d_gene: NA
v_gene: TRBV9
j_gene: TRBJ2-1
abundance: many
CDR3nt: TGTGCCAGCAGCGTAGCCGGATGGAGGGCCTACAATGAGCAGTTCTTC
CDR3aa: CASSVAGWRAYNEQFF

d_gene: NA
v_gene: TRBV10-3
j_gene: TRBJ2-1
abundance: NA
CDR3nt: TGTGCCATCAGACCAGGGGAAGCCCCTAGAGAGCAGTTCTTC
CDR3aa: CAIRPGEAPREQFF

d_gene: NA
v_gene: TRBV12-3/TRBV12-4
j_gene: TRBJ1-1
abundance: many
CDR3nt: TGTGCCAGCAGTTCCGACATGCAGGGGTGGGAAGCTTTCTTT
CDR3aa: CASSSDMQGWEAFF

d_gene: NA
v_gene: TRBV29-1
j_gene: TRBJ2-1
abundance: few
CDR3nt: TGCAGCGTTGTATTGTCCGGAAAGGACAATGAGCAGTTCTTC
CDR3aa: CSVVLSGKDNEQFF

d_gene: TRBD1
v_gene: TRBV27
j_gene: TRBJ1-5
abundance: NA
CDR3nt: TGTGCCAGCACCCTACTGATATCCGGACAGGGGCCTCCTTTATTGCCCCAGCATTTT
CDR3aa: CASTLLISGQGPPLLPQHF

d_gene: TRBD2
v_gene: TRBV3-1
j_gene: TRBJ2-7
abundance: many
CDR3nt: TGTGCCAGCAGCCAATTCCCAAGTTCAGGCCGGACTAGCGGGAGCCGGGGGCAGTACTTC
CDR3aa: CASSQFPSSGRTSGSRGQYF

d_gene: NA
v_gene: TRBV19
j_gene: TRBJ2-3
abundance: few
CDR3nt: TGTGCCACTCCTGAGGGGCGGGGGCAGGGGGATACGCAGTATTTT
CDR3aa: CATPEGRGQGDTQYF

d_gene: TRBD1
v_gene: TRBV28
j_gene: TRBJ2-2
abundance: NA
CDR3nt: TGTGCCAGCAGTTTACACTACAGGGGCACCGGGGAGCTGTTTTTT
CDR3aa: CASSLHYRGTGELFF

d_gene: TRBD1
v_gene: TRBV12-3/TRBV12-4
j_gene: TRBJ1-6
abundance: NA
CDR3nt: TGTGCCAGCAGTGTCTACAGGGGGAATTCACCCCTCCACTTT
CDR3aa: CASSVYRGNSPLHF

d_gene: NA
v_gene: TRBV7-2
j_gene: TRBJ2-1
abundance: many
CDR3nt: TGTGCCAGCAGCTCCCGGACCGTGTACAATGAGCAGTTCTTC
CDR3aa: CASSSRTVYNEQFF

d_gene: NA
v_gene: TRBV15
j_gene: TRBJ2-1
abundance: NA
CDR3nt: TGTGCCACCAGCAGAGAGCGAACCTCCTTGTACAATGAGCAGTTCTTC
CDR3aa: CATSRERTSLYNEQFF

d_gene: NA
v_gene: TRBV20-1
j_gene: TRBJ2-3
abundance: many
CDR3nt: TGCAGTGCTAGCGAGAATACGCAGTATTTT
CDR3aa: CSASENTQYF

d_gene: NA
v_gene: TRBV4-1
j_gene: TRBJ2-2
abundance: once
CDR3nt: TGCGCCAGCAGCCGGACAGCCGGGGAGCTGTTTTTT
CDR3aa: CASSRTAGELFF

d_gene: NA
v_gene: TRBV12-3/TRBV12-4
j_gene: TRBJ1-5
abundance: few
CDR3nt: TGTGCCAGCAGCCCAGTTCGGAGCAATCAGCCCCAGCATTTT
CDR3aa: CASSPVRSNQPQHF

d_gene: NA
v_gene: TRBV6-5
j_gene: TRBJ1-5
abundance: many
CDR3nt: TGTGCCAGCAGTCGGGACAAATCCAGTCAGCCCCAGCATTTT
CDR3aa: CASSRDKSSQPQHF

d_gene: NA
v_gene: TRBV3-1
j_gene: TRBJ1-1
abundance: NA
CDR3nt: TGTGCCAGCAGTTACCAGGGAATCGGCACTGAAGCTTTCTTT
CDR3aa: CASSYQGIGTEAFF

d_gene: NA
v_gene: TRBV20-1
j_gene: TRBJ2-2
abundance: few
CDR3nt: TGCAGTGCTAGTAAGGTCGTCAGTGTGGGGGAGCTGTTTTTT
CDR3aa: CSASKVVSVGELFF

d_gene: NA
v_gene: TRBV29-1
j_gene: TRBJ2-7
abundance: NA
CDR3nt: TGCAGCGTTGAGTTAAGTGGGGCCGACTACAATGAGCAGTACTTC
CDR3aa: CSVELSGADYNEQYF

d_gene: NA
v_gene: TRBV11-2
j_gene: TRBJ2-5
abundance: NA
CDR3nt: TGTGCCAGCAGCTTAGACGGCAGGGCGGACGAGACCCAGTACTTC
CDR3aa: CASSLDGRADETQYF

d_gene: NA
v_gene: TRBV9
j_gene: TRBJ1-6
abundance: NA
CDR3nt: TGTGCCAGCAGCGTAGATTCGGATTCACCCCCCCACTTT
CDR3aa: CASSVDSDSPPHF

d_gene: NA
v_gene: TRBV28
j_gene: TRBJ1-2
abundance: many
CDR3nt: TGTGCCAGCAGTGCTAGCTTCTATGGCTACACCTTC
CDR3aa: CASSASFYGYTF

d_gene: TRBD2
v_gene: TRBV20-1
j_gene: TRBJ2-7
abundance: NA
CDR3nt: TGCAGTGCTAGGGGGACTAGCGGGCCCTCCTACGAGCAGTACTTC
CDR3aa: CSARGTSGPSYEQYF

d_gene: NA
v_gene: TRBV28
j_gene: TRBJ2-5
abundance: NA
CDR3nt: TGTGCCAGCGGTACGTCTTTGGGAAACCAAGAGACCCAGTACTTC
CDR3aa: CASGTSLGNQETQYF

d_gene: NA
v_gene: TRBV7-9
j_gene: TRBJ1-1
abundance: few
CDR3nt: TGTGCCAGCAGCTTAGTGGGAGGGAGAGGGGCGAACACTGAAGCTTTCTTT
CDR3aa: CASSLVGGRGANTEAFF

d_gene: TRBD1
v_gene: TRBV6-2/TRBV6-3
j_gene: TRBJ2-1
abundance: NA
CDR3nt: TGTGCCAGCACCGACCGGGACAGATACAATGAGCAGTTCTTC
CDR3aa: CASTDRDRYNEQFF

d_gene: NA
v_gene: TRBV29-1
j_gene: TRBJ1-2
abundance: NA
CDR3nt: TGCAGCGTTGAACGGCCCGTGAACTATGGCTACACCTTC
CDR3aa: CSVERPVNYGYTF

d_gene: TRBD1
v_gene: TRBV28
j_gene: TRBJ2-1
abundance: NA
CDR3nt: TGTGCCAGCTGCGGGACAGGGGCTAGGGGGCTCCCCTACAATGAGCAGTTCTTC
CDR3aa: CASCGTGARGLPYNEQFF

d_gene: NA
v_gene: TRBV20-1
j_gene: TRBJ2-4
abundance: NA
CDR3nt: TGCAGTGCTAGAGATATGGAACAGGCCAAAAACATTCAGTACTTC
CDR3aa: CSARDMEQAKNIQYF

d_gene: NA
v_gene: TRBV20-1
j_gene: TRBJ2-1
abundance: few
CDR3nt: TGCAGTGCTAGAGGCATTAGCCTCTCCTACAATGAGCAGTTCTTC
CDR3aa: CSARGISLSYNEQFF

d_gene: TRBD1
v_gene: TRBV5-1
j_gene: TRBJ1-1
abundance: many
CDR3nt: TGTGCCAGCAGTTTGGGGACAGCGAACACTGAAGCTTTCTTT
CDR3aa: CASSLGTANTEAFF

d_gene: TRBD2
v_gene: TRBV5-1
j_gene: TRBJ2-3
abundance: many
CDR3nt: TGCGCCAGCACTCTGGCCCTAGCGGGAGGGACAGATACGCAGTATTTT
CDR3aa: CASTLALAGGTDTQYF

d_gene: TRBD1
v_gene: TRBV5-5
j_gene: TRBJ2-5
abundance: few
CDR3nt: TGTGCCAGCGGCTTCCTATTAACAGGGGGCGAGACCCAGTACTTC
CDR3aa: CASGFLLTGGETQYF